The present TCR beta chain was sequenced within a study of long-term antiretroviral therapy in people with HIV. In the study overall: Earliest sampling preceded the 2015 immediate-ART recommendation by about a decade.

Researchers report immunoSEQ v3.0 was run at survey level. Using immunoSEQ multiplex PCR, the repertoire was profiled, and TCRdb retains in-frame clones only, with some absent. The sample comprises about 35,000 clones, approximately 83% of which are singletons, and 10% rests with the top ten. After removal of 6 bases from V and 4 bases from J, the junction contained 10 bases not matched to a gene. Germline V gives CDR1 MDHEN, CDR2 SYDVKM. The CDR3 loop spans 15 amino acids. The clonotype was recovered from a man younger than 30 with HIV. The V call is TRBV28, the J call TRBJ2-7, with 9 bases matching TRBD1. The input for sequencing was unsorted PBMCs, taken 2.2 years after starting antiretroviral therapy. This CDR3 is CASSWTTGGRYEQYF. In DNA, the CDR3 is TGTGCCAGCAGCTGGACCACAGGGGGCAGGTACGAGCAGTACTTC.